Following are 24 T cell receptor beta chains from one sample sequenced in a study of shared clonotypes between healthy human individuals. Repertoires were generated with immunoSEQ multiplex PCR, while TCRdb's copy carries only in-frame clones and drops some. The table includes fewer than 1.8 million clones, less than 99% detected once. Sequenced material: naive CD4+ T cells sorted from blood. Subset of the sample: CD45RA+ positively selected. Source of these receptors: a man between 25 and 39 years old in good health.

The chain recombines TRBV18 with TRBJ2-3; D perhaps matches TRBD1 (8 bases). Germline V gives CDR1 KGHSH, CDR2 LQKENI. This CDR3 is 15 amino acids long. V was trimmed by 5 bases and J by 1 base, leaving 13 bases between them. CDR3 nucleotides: TGTGCCAGCTCAGGACAGGGAGGGCGCACAGATACGCAGTATTTT. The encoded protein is CASSGQGGRTDTQYF.

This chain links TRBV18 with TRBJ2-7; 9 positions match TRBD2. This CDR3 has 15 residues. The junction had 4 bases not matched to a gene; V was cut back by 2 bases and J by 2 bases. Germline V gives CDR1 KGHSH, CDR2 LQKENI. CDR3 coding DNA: TGTGCCAGCTCACCAGATCTAGCGGGAACCTACGAGCAGTACTTC. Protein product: CASSPDLAGTYEQYF. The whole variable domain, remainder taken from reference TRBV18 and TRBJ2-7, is NAGVMQNPRHLVRRRGQEARLRCSPMKGHSHVYWYRQLPEEGLKFMVYLQKENIIDESGMPKERFSAEFPKEGPSILRIQQVVRGDSAAYFCASSPDLAGTYEQYFGPGTRLTVT.

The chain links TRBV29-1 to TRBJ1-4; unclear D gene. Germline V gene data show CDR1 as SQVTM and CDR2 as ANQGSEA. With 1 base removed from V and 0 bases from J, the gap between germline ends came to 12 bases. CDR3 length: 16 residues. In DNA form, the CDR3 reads TGCAGCGTTGAAGGGGGAACCACCCCAACTAATGAAAAACTGTTTTTT. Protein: CSVEGGTTPTNEKLFF.

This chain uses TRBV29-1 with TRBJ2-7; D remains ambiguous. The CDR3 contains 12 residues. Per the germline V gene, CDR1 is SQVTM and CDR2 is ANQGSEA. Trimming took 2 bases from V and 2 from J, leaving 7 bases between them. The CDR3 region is CSVEKSTYEQYF. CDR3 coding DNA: TGCAGCGTTGAAAAGTCTACCTACGAGCAGTACTTC.

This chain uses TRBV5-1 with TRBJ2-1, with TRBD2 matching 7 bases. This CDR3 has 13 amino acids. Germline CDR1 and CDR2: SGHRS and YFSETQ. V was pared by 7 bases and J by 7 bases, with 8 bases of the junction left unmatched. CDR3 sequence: CASWGRVSNEQFF. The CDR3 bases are TGCGCCAGCTGGGGGAGGGTTAGTAATGAGCAGTTCTTC.

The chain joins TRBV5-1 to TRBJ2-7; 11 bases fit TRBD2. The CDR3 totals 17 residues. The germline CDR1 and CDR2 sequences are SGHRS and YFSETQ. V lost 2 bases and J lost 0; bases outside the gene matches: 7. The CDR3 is CASSFTGTSGPSYEQYF. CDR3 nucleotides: TGCGCCAGCAGCTTTACCGGGACTAGCGGCCCCTCCTACGAGCAGTACTTC.

CDR3 in DNA: TGTGCCAGCAGCTTGACTAGAGGGGTGGCAGATACGCAGTATTTT. Translating gives CASSLTRGVADTQYF. The chain is built from TRBV7-2 and TRBJ2-3; maybe TRBD2 (6 bases). The CDR3 covers 15 residues. Trimming left V 3 bases short and J 4 bases short, with 14 bases between. The germline gives CDR1 SGHTA, CDR2 FQGNSA.

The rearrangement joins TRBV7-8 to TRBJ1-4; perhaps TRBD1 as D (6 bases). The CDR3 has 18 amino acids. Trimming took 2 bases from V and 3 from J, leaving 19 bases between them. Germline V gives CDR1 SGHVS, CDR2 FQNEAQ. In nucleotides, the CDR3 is TGTGCCAGCAGCTTAAGCGGAACAGGGCGAGATGCTAATGAAAAACTGTTTTTT. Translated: CASSLSGTGRDANEKLFF.

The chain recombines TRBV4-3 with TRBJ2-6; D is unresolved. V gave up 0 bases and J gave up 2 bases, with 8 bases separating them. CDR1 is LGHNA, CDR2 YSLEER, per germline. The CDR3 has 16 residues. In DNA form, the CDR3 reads TGCGCCAGCAGCCAAGAACGGCTTCCTGGGGCCAACGTCCTGACTTTC. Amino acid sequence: CASSQERLPGANVLTF.

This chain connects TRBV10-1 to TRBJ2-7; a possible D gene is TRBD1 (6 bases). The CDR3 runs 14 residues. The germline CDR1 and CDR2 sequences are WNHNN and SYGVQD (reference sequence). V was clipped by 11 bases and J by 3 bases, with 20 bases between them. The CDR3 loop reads CAVNRVQLFYEQYF. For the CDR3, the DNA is TGCGCCGTCAACAGGGTGCAGCTTTTCTACGAGCAGTACTTC.

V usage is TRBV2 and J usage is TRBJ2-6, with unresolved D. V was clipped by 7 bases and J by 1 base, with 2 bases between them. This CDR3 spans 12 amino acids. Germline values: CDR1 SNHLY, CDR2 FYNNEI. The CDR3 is CASISGANVLTF. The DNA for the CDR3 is TGTGCCAGCATTTCTGGGGCCAACGTCCTGACTTTC.

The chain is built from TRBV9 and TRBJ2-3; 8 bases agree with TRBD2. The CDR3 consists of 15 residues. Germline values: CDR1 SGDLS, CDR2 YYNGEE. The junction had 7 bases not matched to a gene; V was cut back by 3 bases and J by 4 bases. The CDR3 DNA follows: TGTGCCAGCAGCGACGGGACTAGGGAGTCAGATACGCAGTATTTT. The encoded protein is CASSDGTRESDTQYF.

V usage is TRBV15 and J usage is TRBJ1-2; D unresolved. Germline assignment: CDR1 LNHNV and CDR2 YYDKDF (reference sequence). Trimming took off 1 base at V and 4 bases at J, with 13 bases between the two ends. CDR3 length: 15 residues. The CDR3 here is CATSRARGNAYGYTF. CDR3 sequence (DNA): TGTGCCACCAGCAGAGCTCGGGGTAATGCCTATGGCTACACCTTC.

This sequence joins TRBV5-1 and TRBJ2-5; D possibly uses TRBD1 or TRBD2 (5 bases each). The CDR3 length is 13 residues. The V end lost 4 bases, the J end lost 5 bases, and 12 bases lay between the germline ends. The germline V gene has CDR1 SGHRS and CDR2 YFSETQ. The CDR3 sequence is CASSGDPWETQYF. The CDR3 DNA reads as TGCGCCAGCAGCGGGGACCCTTGGGAGACCCAGTACTTC.

CDR3 residues: CASLGDGEETQYF. CDR3 DNA: TGTGCCAGCCTGGGGGACGGGGAGGAGACCCAGTACTTC. The chain has TRBV5-8 and TRBJ2-5; D is possibly TRBD1 or TRBD2 (5 bases each). Per germline, CDR1 SGHTS and CDR2 YDEGEE. The CDR3 is 13 residues long. V was trimmed by 7 bases and J by 5 bases, leaving 15 bases between them.

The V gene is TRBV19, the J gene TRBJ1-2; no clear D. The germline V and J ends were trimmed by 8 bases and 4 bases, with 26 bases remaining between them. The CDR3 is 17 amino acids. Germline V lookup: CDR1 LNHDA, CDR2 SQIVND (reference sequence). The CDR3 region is CASRPALKVQAGYGYTF. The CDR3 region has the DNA TGTGCCAGTCGCCCCGCCCTCAAGGTTCAAGCGGGCTATGGCTACACCTTC. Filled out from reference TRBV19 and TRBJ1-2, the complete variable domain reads DGGITQSPKYLFRKEGQNVTLSCEQNLNHDAMYWYRQDPGQGLRLIYYSQIVNDFQKGDIAEGYSVSREKKESFPLTVTSAQKNPTAFYLCASRPALKVQAGYGYTFGSGTRLTVV.

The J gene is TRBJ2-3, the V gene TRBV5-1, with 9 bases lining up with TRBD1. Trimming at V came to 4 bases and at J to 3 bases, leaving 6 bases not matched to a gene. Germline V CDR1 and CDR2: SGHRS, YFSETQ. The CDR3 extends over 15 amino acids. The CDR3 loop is CASSPRTGVTDTQYF. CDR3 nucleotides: TGCGCCAGCAGCCCAAGGACAGGGGTGACAGATACGCAGTATTTT.

The CDR3 sequence: CASSVPGLADNEQFF. CDR3 nucleotide sequence: TGTGCCAGCAGTGTGCCCGGACTAGCGGACAATGAGCAGTTCTTC. The V call is TRBV2, the J call TRBJ2-1; 10 nucleotides agree with TRBD2. The CDR3 spans 15 residues. The V segment lost 4 bases and the J segment 5 bases; nucleotides outside the gene matches: 5. Germline CDR1 is SNHLY and CDR2 is FYNNEI.

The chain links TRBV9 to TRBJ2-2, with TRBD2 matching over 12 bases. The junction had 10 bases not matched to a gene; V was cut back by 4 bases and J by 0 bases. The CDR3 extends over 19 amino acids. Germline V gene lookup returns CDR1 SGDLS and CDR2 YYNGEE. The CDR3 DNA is TGTGCCAGCAGCACGCATGGGGGGACTAGCGGGCCGAACACCGGGGAGCTGTTTTTT. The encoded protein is CASSTHGGTSGPNTGELFF.

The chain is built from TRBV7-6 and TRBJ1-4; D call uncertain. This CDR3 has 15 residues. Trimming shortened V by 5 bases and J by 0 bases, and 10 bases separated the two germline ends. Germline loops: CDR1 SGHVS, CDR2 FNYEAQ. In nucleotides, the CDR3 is TGTGCCAGCAGCCCCTCTGGTGCAACTAATGAAAAACTGTTTTTT. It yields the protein CASSPSGATNEKLFF.

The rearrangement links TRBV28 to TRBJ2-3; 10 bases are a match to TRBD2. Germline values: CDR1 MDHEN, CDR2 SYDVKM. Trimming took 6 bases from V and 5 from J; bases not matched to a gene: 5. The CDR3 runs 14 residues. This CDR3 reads CASRTSGKGDTQYF. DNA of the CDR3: TGTGCCAGCAGAACTAGCGGGAAGGGAGATACGCAGTATTTT.

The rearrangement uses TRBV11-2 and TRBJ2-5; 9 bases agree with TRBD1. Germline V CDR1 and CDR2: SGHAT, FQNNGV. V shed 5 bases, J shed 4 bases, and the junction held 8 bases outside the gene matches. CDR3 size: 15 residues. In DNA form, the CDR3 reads TGTGCCAGCAGCATCTCCGGGACAGGGCTAGAGACCCAGTACTTC. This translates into CASSISGTGLETQYF.

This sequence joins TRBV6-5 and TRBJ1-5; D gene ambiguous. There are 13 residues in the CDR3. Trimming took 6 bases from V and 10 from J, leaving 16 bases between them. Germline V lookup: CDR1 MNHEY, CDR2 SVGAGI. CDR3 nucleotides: TGTGCCAGCAGACGGACCCAGGAAGGACCCCAGCATTTT. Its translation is CASRRTQEGPQHF.

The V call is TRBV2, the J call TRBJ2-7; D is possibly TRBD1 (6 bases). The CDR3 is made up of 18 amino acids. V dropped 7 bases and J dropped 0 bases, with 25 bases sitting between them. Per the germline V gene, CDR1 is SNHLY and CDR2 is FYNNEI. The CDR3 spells CASTRTRQQGTYSYEQYF. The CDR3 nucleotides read TGTGCCAGCACCCGAACCCGACAACAGGGAACGTACTCCTACGAGCAGTACTTC.